Below, one TCR beta chain is given with its context. Mismatch with germline at one junction end may stem from a read error. The CDR3 is 14 amino acids. CDR1 is SGHTA, CDR2 FQGNSA, per germline. The sample originates from a study of neurological immune-mediated disorders. TCRdb recomputed calls from the 5' RACE reads with MiXCR, one row per CDR3 protein. Among about 29,000 distinct CDR3 sequences listed, roughly 12% were seen once. The study used blood bank volunteers in Maryland, USA, as healthy controls. The V call is TRBV7-2, the J call TRBJ1-5, with a tentative D call TRBD1 (5 bases). This receptor was identified in a woman aged 55-75 years in good health. The sample was PBMCs. The CDR3 region is CASSLRDSNKPQHF. The CDR3 DNA reads TGTGCCAGCAGCCTCAGGGATAGCAATAAGCCCCAGCATTTT. Full variable domain (rest looked up from reference TRBV7-2 and TRBJ1-5): GAGVSQSPSNKVTEKGKDVELRCDPISGHTALYWYRQSLGQGLEFLIYFQGNSAPDKSGLPSDRFSAERTGGSVSTLTIQRTQQEDSAVYLCASSLRDSNKPQHFGDGTRLSIL.